This T cell receptor (beta chain) was found in a study of cytomegalovirus exposure and HLA in healthy donors. Germline CDR1 and CDR2: MGHRA and YSYEKL. The CDR3 loop spans 16 amino acids. V lost 0 bases and J lost 5, with 13 bases in between. Notes on the study in general: A later analysis linked some 17,000 TCR beta sequences to HLA alleles at 0.05 false discovery rate.

With respect to this clone: Its antigen is not known.

PCR was performed using 60 Vbeta and 13 Jbeta primers. Here immunoSEQ multiplex PCR was the method, and the copy in TCRdb shows in-frame clones only, minus some. This table has about 120,000 clones, over 70% appearing once. This TCR was sampled from a woman in her 50s in good health and CMV-seronegative. The chain carries TRBV4-1 and TRBJ2-2; D is unresolved. Sequenced input: PBMCs. As DNA, the CDR3 is TGCGCCAGCAGCCAAGACAGGCCCACTCGTACCGGGGAGCTGTTTTTT. Its translation is CASSQDRPTRTGELFF.